This T cell receptor beta chain was captured in a study of graft-versus-host responses after intestinal transplantation. Overall study context: Among the recipients, transplants were multivisceral, liver-intestinal, or isolated intestinal. All recipients were given anti-thymocyte globulin induction, and tacrolimus and steroids were then administered for roughly 3 years. Notes on the study in general: Detected in recipient marrow were GvH clones, some of which were first observed in ileum or blood.

Sequencing was performed with immunoSEQ multiplex PCR; in TCRdb, only in-frame clones are kept and a portion is missing. Found here are some 95,000 clones, roughly 90% of them singletons; the top ten hold more than 0.4%. Comments on this clone: Its antigen remains unidentified.

CDR3 length: 12 residues. Germline V gives CDR1 GTSNPN, CDR2 SVGIG (reference sequence). V gave up 5 bases and J gave up 2 bases, with 8 bases separating them. This TCR derives from a human donor who received an intestinal transplant. Sequencing was performed on unstimulated CD8+ T cells sorted from spleen or lymph node cells, taken before intestinal transplant. The chain has TRBV30 and TRBJ2-3; D is perhaps TRBD1 (5 bases). CDR3 amino acids: CAWDSHTDTQYF. The CDR3 nucleotides read TGTGCCTGGGACAGTCACACAGATACGCAGTATTTT.